The clone carrying this T cell receptor (beta chain) was recorded many times. The antigen is undetermined. This sample was included in a study of T cells in Graves' hyperthyroidism and ophthalmopathy. General study findings and limits: The model predicted ophthalmopathy a median around six months before onset. Blood also held most thyroid clonotypes expanded beyond 0.001.

On the basis of clinical symptoms, serum thyroxine and TRAb, thyroid ultrasound and orbital computed tomography, diagnoses were made. The TCR beta CDR3 regions underwent amplification using RNA transcripts as the source. The HTBI set primed first-round TCR CDR3 RT-PCR. MiXCR was run by TCRdb on the multiplex PCR reads, yielding one entry per CDR3 protein. Of under 350,000 distinct CDR3 sequences in the sample, 15% to 20% were seen once. This CDR3 is 13 amino acids long. Germline CDR1 is MNHEY and CDR2 is SMNVEV (reference sequence). V lost 6 bases, J lost 5 bases, and 5 bases stayed unmatched. The chain joins TRBV27 to TRBJ2-5; 8 nucleotides line up with TRBD1. Specimen: blood. This sequence originates from a woman between 50 and 59 years old with Graves' hyperthyroidism. The CDR3 DNA sequence: TGTGCCAGCAGCAGGGGGCCGAGGGAGACCCAGTACTTC. It specifies CASSRGPRETQYF.